This T cell receptor beta chain emerged from a study of CD8+CD57+ T cells in acquired aplastic anemia. Whole-study context: DNA recovered from sorted CD4+ and CD8+ cells had a mean of approximately 3.5 ug. The study obtained around 10 million reads on average for CD4+ cells from healthy donors.

Genomic DNA was employed as the template in profiling TCR beta VDJ and CDR3. TCRdb re-called the reads with MiXCR, one entry per CDR3 protein. Counted here are 90,000 to 120,000 distinct CDR3 sequences, 50% to 65% occurring once; the ten biggest clones make up under 35%. The CDR3 loop spans 15 amino acids. The germline V and J ends were trimmed by 5 bases and 5 bases, with 13 bases remaining between them. Germline lookup yields CDR1 MGHDK and CDR2 SYGVNS. Sequenced: sorted CD4+, CD8+, or CD8+CD57+ T cells (not recorded which) from PBMCs. The TCR comes from a human donor in good health, serving as a control. This chain links TRBV25-1 with TRBJ1-6, with a tentative D call TRBD1 (5 bases). The CDR3 nucleotides read TGTGCCAGCAGTTCAACCGGGACCCATAATTCACCCCTCCACTTT. This gives the protein CASSSTGTHNSPLHF.